A selection of T cell receptor beta chains follows, all from one sample in a study of T cells after posttransplantation cyclophosphamide. The assay was immunoSEQ multiplex PCR, and TCRdb's table has in-frame clones only and misses some. The sample includes approximately 52,000 clones, around 84% of them seen just once. The specimen sequenced was PBMCs. The receptor set was obtained from a man aged 25 to 40 with a blood cancer, CMV-positive, and with a related stem cell donor. Each CDR3 is given without its conserved first and last residue. The listing skips clone size in some rows; elsewhere it reads once, few, many or a size class.

CDR3 length,J gene,V gene,clone size,CDR3 protein
12,TRBJ2-2,TRBV5-1,once,ASSLGEVTGELF
13,TRBJ2-3,TRBV11-3,-,ASSLPGVGTDTQY
11,TRBJ1-2,TRBV5-6,once,ASSPGQGYGYT
12,TRBJ1-1,TRBV10-3,many,AISPTGLGTEAF
13,TRBJ2-7,TRBV7-9,-,ASSLNGQGSSEQY
13,TRBJ1-4,TRBV2,-,ASSDRGATNEKLF
13,TRBJ2-7,TRBV7-9,-,ASSSLAVPTYEQY
15,TRBJ2-2,TRBV15,-,ATSRDPQGASAGELF
12,TRBJ1-5,TRBV19,-,ASSEQGVGQPQH
13,TRBJ1-4,TRBV19,few,ASKGQATTNEKLF
9,TRBJ2-7,TRBV5-8,-,ASSPEVEQY
21,TRBJ2-1,TRBV9,-,ASSVAAASGSLTRISSYNEQF
14,TRBJ2-1,TRBV9,once,ASSSVAAGARNEQF
14,TRBJ1-1,TRBV27,-,ASSPRQGGMNTEAF
12,TRBJ2-7,TRBV2,few,ASQTGTASREQY
13,TRBJ2-1,TRBV7-2,-,ASSGGGSGRNEQF
13,TRBJ2-1,TRBV9,-,ASSLSPSGRDEQF
11,TRBJ1-1,TRBV7-8,-,ASSLGSQTEAF
14,TRBJ2-7,TRBV4-3,-,ASSQQRGPLHYEQY
12,TRBJ2-3,TRBV27,few,ASIWRLGTDTQY
11,TRBJ1-4,TRBV2,many,ASRRGTNEKLF
12,TRBJ2-7,TRBV11-2,-,ASSYGTSGDEQY
9,TRBJ1-2,TRBV7-2,-,ASSSNYGYT
15,TRBJ1-1,TRBV28,few,ASSSPGQGNKNTEAF
15,TRBJ1-4,TRBV7-9,-,ASSLAYRGTRNEKLF
14,TRBJ2-1,TRBV4-1,-,ASSQLGTSRYNEQF
16,TRBJ2-5,TRBV2,-,ASSEFSGRANFQETQY
14,TRBJ2-2,TRBV6-5,-,ASSSRLAGITGELF
10,TRBJ2-7,TRBV10-1,-,ASRAGTHEQY
11,TRBJ2-7,TRBV13,-,ASSLGREYEQY
13,TRBJ2-1,TRBV6-1,-,ASSDGTQSLNRQF
8,TRBJ2-5,TRBV7-2,-,ASSLETQY
15,TRBJ1-2,TRBV7-8,-,ASSQGGRGPGDYGYT
7,TRBJ2-1,TRBV5-8,-,ASSLEQF
13,TRBJ1-1,TRBV18,few,ASSPDREENTEAF
13,TRBJ2-1,TRBV7-2,-,ASSPTSGFDNEQF
13,TRBJ2-1,TRBV6-5,-,ASRSDSGRSNEQF
13,TRBJ1-5,TRBV6-5,-,ASSLDSYSNQPQH
16,TRBJ2-1,TRBV19,-,ASSTDFIAGPANNEQF
13,TRBJ2-1,TRBV7-3,-,ASSPTGLAGREQF
17,TRBJ2-1,TRBV5-4,-,ASSLGRDRRSSFINEQF
12,TRBJ2-7,TRBV27,-,ASSRPGLVYEQY
13,TRBJ1-1,TRBV7-2,-,ASSFTGRGGTEAF
17,TRBJ2-5,TRBV12-5,once,ASGLSLAGVGAVQETQY
12,TRBJ2-1,TRBV5-1,-,ASRSSGRGDEQF
14,TRBJ1-1,TRBV11-3,few,ASSYGSGEGYTEAF